Below are 27 T cell receptor beta chains sequenced from a single sample in a study of tissue T cells after allogeneic stem cell transplantation. The time point was: mouse harvest day 7 after allogeneic transplant. Tail vein injection delivered 10^7 T-cell-depleted bone marrow cells and 10^6 splenic CD5+ T cells. The repertoire was sequenced with immunoSEQ multiplex PCR; TCRdb's copy has only in-frame clones and lacks some. The repertoire includes several thousand clones, around two fifths of them detected once, and more than 2% sits in the top ten. Sequenced input: skin. Source of these receptors: a female BALB/c mouse given C57BL/6 T cells with graft-versus-host disease after an allogeneic hematopoietic cell transplant.

For this clone: Any gene name here is a mouse gene name. The read finishes 1 residue shy of the CDR3 end, and the germline J gene is used to complete it. V is TRBV16 and J is TRBJ1-4; no clear D. V was pared by 5 bases and J by 6 bases, with 7 bases between. The CDR3 is 12 residues long. CDR1 and CDR2 (germline): SGHSA, FRNQAP. The sequenced part of the CDR3 DNA is TGTGCAAGCAGCCTCACAGACGAAAGATTATTT. The encoded protein is CASSLTDERLF. The full CDR3 sequence reads CASSLTDERLFF.

Turning to this clone: Here the gene names and germline are mouse. The read gets to within 1 residue of the CDR3 end, and the germline J gene fills in the rest. The chain carries TRBV26 and TRBJ2-5, with 14 bases aligning to TRBD2. The ends lost 5 bases at V and 5 bases at J; junction bases unmatched: 3. The CDR3 totals 15 residues. Germline CDR1 KGHPV, CDR2 FQNQEV (reference sequence). The sequenced part of the CDR3 DNA is TGTGCCAGCAGTGGGGACTGGGGGGGCGCAGACACCCAGTAC. Translating it yields CASSGDWGGADTQY. The whole CDR3 is CASSGDWGGADTQYF.

This clone was counted between two and nine times. The germline and genes are mouse ones. The read is 1 residue too short to cover the CDR3 end, so that end is filled in from the germline J gene. V is TRBV4 and J is TRBJ2-7, with TRBD2 matching over 10 bases. V lost 5 bases, J lost 0 bases, and 1 base stayed unmatched. Germline V lookup: CDR1 LGHDT, CDR2 YNNKQL (reference sequence). The CDR3 totals 14 residues. The CDR3 sequence: CASSRTGGSYEQYF. The part of the CDR3 DNA that was read is TGTGCCAGCAGCAGGACTGGGGGCTCCTATGAACAGTAC.

By its share, this clone is medium-sized. The genes are named according to mouse. CDR3: CASSLDREQYF. CDR3 bases read: TGTGCAAGCAGCTTAGATCGTGAACAGTAC. This chain links TRBV16 with TRBJ2-7; D remains ambiguous. The read ends 1 residue early relative to the CDR3; the germline J gene fills the gap. Germline loops: CDR1 SGHSA, CDR2 FRNQAP. The length of the CDR3 is 11 residues. V was clipped by 0 bases and J by 6 bases, with 3 bases between them.

This clone was seen a few times. Gene names and germline match the mouse. Coverage ceases 1 residue before the CDR3 finishes, and the germline J gene fills in the end. The chain combines TRBV1 with TRBJ1-4; tentatively, D is TRBD1 (6 bases). This CDR3 comprises 14 residues. Trimming shortened V by 2 bases and J by 7 bases, and 11 bases separated the two germline ends. Germline V gene data show CDR1 as NSQYPW and CDR2 as LRSPGD (reference sequence). Incomplete CDR3 DNA: TGCACCTGCAGTGCACAGGGGCCACCCGAAAGATTATTT. Amino acid sequence: CTCSAQGPPERLF. The CDR3 reads in full as CTCSAQGPPERLFF.

Comments on this clone: Gene labels here are mouse ones. The CDR3 end lies 1 residue beyond the end of the read and is filled in from the germline J gene. The chain has TRBV26 and TRBJ1-1; D is ambiguous. Between the trimmed V and J ends, which lost 5 bases and 3 bases, there was a span of 10 bases. This CDR3 is 13 amino acids long. CDR1 and CDR2 from the germline V gene are KGHPV and FQNQEV (reference sequence). CDR3 residues: CASSVRVDTEVFF. The CDR3 DNA, read in part, is TGTGCCAGCAGTGTAAGGGTGGACACAGAAGTCTTC.

As for this clone: Genes here carry mouse names. The DNA ends 1 residue before the CDR3 does, and the rest of the CDR3 is filled in from the germline J gene. The chain joins TRBV3 to TRBJ2-7; 10 bases agree with TRBD2. Germline assignment: CDR1 SNHLY and CDR2 FYNGKV (reference sequence). V lost 3 bases to trimming and J lost 7 bases; unmatched junction nucleotides: 6. The CDR3 loop spans 14 amino acids. The sequenced CDR3 bases are TGTGCCAGCAGCTTTGGCTGGGGGGGCTGGGAACAGTAC. Protein sequence: CASSFGWGGWEQY. From start to end, the CDR3 is CASSFGWGGWEQYF.

As to this clone: The gene names here belong to mouse. The CDR3 DNA, read in part, is TGTGCCAGCAGTCTGTCGACAGGTGCAGAAACGCTGTAT. This gives the protein CASSLSTGAETLY. The entire CDR3 sequence reads CASSLSTGAETLYF. This sequence joins TRBV26 and TRBJ2-3; the D gene is possibly TRBD1 (5 bases). From the germline J gene comes the end of the CDR3, since the read stops 1 residue before it. There are 14 residues in the CDR3. Germline lookup yields CDR1 KGHPV and CDR2 FQNQEV (reference sequence). Trimming pared 0 bases from V and 1 base from J, leaving 5 bases between.

Turning to this clone: Gene and germline names: mouse. The read gets to within 1 residue of the CDR3 end, and the germline J gene fills in the rest. This chain joins TRBV26 and TRBJ2-4; no firm D call. Germline V lookup: CDR1 KGHPV, CDR2 FQNQEV (reference sequence). The length of the CDR3 is 11 residues. V gave up 3 bases and J gave up 2 bases, with 0 bases separating them. CDR3 loop: CASSLQNTLYF. The DNA read from the CDR3 is TGTGCCAGCAGTCTTCAAAACACCTTGTAC. Based on the CDR3 plus reference TRBV26 and TRBJ2-4, the full variable domain is NSKVIQTPRYLVKGQGQKAKMRCIPEKGHPVVFWYQQNKNNEFKFLINFQNQEVLQQIDMTEKRFSAECPSNSPCSLEIQSSEAGDSALYLCASSLQNTLYFGAGTRLSVL.

With respect to this clone: Gene names and germline refer to mouse. The read finishes 1 residue shy of the CDR3 end, and the germline J gene is used to complete it. V and J are TRBV3 and TRBJ1-1; 11 nucleotides align to TRBD1. The CDR3 covers 13 residues. Germline V CDR1 and CDR2: SNHLY, FYNGKV (reference sequence). Trimming took 8 bases from V and 5 from J; bases not matched to a gene: 4. This chain's CDR3 is CASSDRGRTEVFF. Incomplete CDR3 DNA: TGTGCCAGCTCGGACAGGGGGCGGACAGAAGTCTTC.

About this clone itself: Gene names denote mouse genes. The read ends 1 residue shy of where the CDR3 ends; the end is completed using the germline J gene. V usage is TRBV19 and J usage is TRBJ1-1; 7 nucleotides agree with TRBD1. From germline, CDR1 is FNHDT and CDR2 SITEND (reference sequence). Trimming took 5 bases from V and 1 from J; bases not matched to a gene: 5. There are 14 residues in the CDR3. The CDR3 region is CASRPTGLNTEVFF. The covered CDR3 bases are TGTGCCAGCAGACCGACAGGGTTGAACACAGAAGTCTTC.

This clone was observed a few times. Mouse gene names and germline throughout. The chain's CDR3 is CASSLGLASSYEQYF. CDR3 DNA, as far as it was read: TGTGCCAGCAGCTTAGGGCTGGCAAGCTCCTATGAACAGTAC. The chain joins TRBV3 to TRBJ2-7, with D unclear. The read terminates 1 residue before the CDR3 end, so the remaining end is supplied by the germline J gene. V gave up 1 base and J gave up 0 bases, with 10 bases separating them. CDR3 length: 15 amino acids. Germline V gene lookup returns CDR1 SNHLY and CDR2 FYNGKV (reference sequence).

A remark on this clone: Genes and germline are mouse. The CDR3 end lies 1 residue beyond the end of the read and is filled in from the germline J gene. The chain joins TRBV31 to TRBJ1-6; tentative D call: TRBD1 (5 bases). TRBJ1-6 counts as an open reading frame of uncertain function. CDR3 length: 15 residues. The germline CDR1 and CDR2 sequences are GKSSPN and SITVG. V dropped 0 bases and J dropped 5 bases, with 11 bases sitting between them. The CDR3 reads CAWSLVGGDNSPLYF. The DNA read from the CDR3 is TGTGCCTGGAGTCTAGTGGGGGGAGATAATTCGCCCCTCTAC.

Of note for this clone: Any gene name here is a mouse gene name. The CDR3 end falls 1 residue outside the read, so it is completed with the germline J gene. The V and J genes are TRBV12-1 and TRBJ2-5; 9 nucleotides align to TRBD2. The CDR3 runs 16 residues. With 2 bases clipped from V and 0 bases from J, the junction kept 5 bases outside the gene matches. Germline loops: CDR1 SGHSN, CDR2 HYEKVE. The CDR3 DNA, read in part, is TGTGCCAGCTCTCCCGGACTGGGGAAAAACCAAGACACCCAGTAC. It is translated as CASSPGLGKNQDTQY. The CDR3 in its entirety is CASSPGLGKNQDTQYF.

By sample fraction, this clone is medium-sized (0.01 to 0.1%). Germline and genes: mouse. The read is 1 residue too short to cover the CDR3 end, so that end is filled in from the germline J gene. The chain has TRBV31 and TRBJ1-4, with 10 nucleotides matching TRBD1. Germline V gene lookup returns CDR1 GKSSPN and CDR2 SITVG. Germline trimming cut 1 base from V and 5 bases from J; bases unmatched to any gene: 4. This CDR3 is 15 amino acids long. Partial CDR3 DNA: TGTGCCTGGAGTCCCCTGGGACAGGGGAACGAAAGATTATTT. Translation: CAWSPLGQGNERLF. The entire CDR3 protein is CAWSPLGQGNERLFF. Complete variable domain (other parts from reference TRBV31 and TRBJ1-4): AQTIHQWPVAEIKAVGSPLSLGCTIKGKSSPNLYWYWQATGGTLQQLFYSITVGQVESVVQLNLSASRPKDDQFILSTEKLLLSHSGFYLCAWSPLGQGNERLFFGHGTKLSVL.

In regard to this clone: The germline and genes are mouse ones. The read ends 1 residue early relative to the CDR3; the germline J gene fills the gap. The rearrangement joins TRBV5 to TRBJ2-2; D unclear. The germline V gene encodes CDR1 LGHNA and CDR2 YNLKQL (reference sequence). V was trimmed by 0 bases and J by 0 bases, leaving 8 bases between them. The CDR3 loop spans 16 amino acids. This chain's CDR3 is CASSQEAQTNTGQLYF. The DNA read from the CDR3 is TGTGCCAGCAGCCAAGAAGCACAGACAAACACCGGGCAGCTCTAC.

By share, this clone counts as medium-sized (0.01 to 0.1%). Mouse germline and gene names are used. The missing CDR3 end, 1 residue past where the read stops, is filled in from the germline J gene. The chain links TRBV2 to TRBJ2-7; D might be TRBD2 (6 bases). CDR3 length: 16 amino acids. Germline CDR1 and CDR2: LGHNA and YSYQKL. Trimming took 0 bases from V and 0 from J, leaving 12 bases between them. CDR3 bases read: TGTGCCAGCAGCCAAGATCCCTGGGGCTACTCCTATGAACAGTAC. The encoded protein is CASSQDPWGYSYEQY. The full CDR3 is CASSQDPWGYSYEQYF.

Concerning this clone itself: Germline and genes: mouse. The read terminates 1 residue before the CDR3 end, so the remaining end is supplied by the germline J gene. The J gene is TRBJ2-1, the V gene TRBV2; 10 nucleotides line up with TRBD2. The CDR3 is 15 amino acids. The germline CDR1 and CDR2 sequences are LGHNA and YSYQKL. The junction had 5 bases not matched to a gene; V was cut back by 4 bases and J by 5 bases. This chain's CDR3 is CASSRNWGGNAEQFF. CDR3 DNA, as far as it was read: TGTGCCAGCAGCCGAAACTGGGGGGGGAATGCTGAGCAGTTC.

Remarks on this clone: Gene names denote mouse genes. The CDR3 goes on 1 residue after the read ends, and that part is filled in from the germline J gene. The chain employs TRBV26 and TRBJ2-2; D is ambiguous. The CDR3 sequence is 12 residues long. The V gene's germline CDR1 is KGHPV and CDR2 FQNQEV (reference sequence). V lost 4 bases to trimming and J lost 2 bases, with 2 bases between them. Partial CDR3 DNA: TGTGCCAGCAGTCCCAACACCGGGCAGCTCTAC. Translated, it gives CASSPNTGQLY. The full CDR3 sequence reads CASSPNTGQLYF.

The sample holds a few counts of this clone. Gene labels here are mouse ones. The CDR3 loop reads CASSLGGGERLFF. Partial CDR3 DNA: TGTGCCAGCAGTCTGGGGGGCGGCGAAAGATTATTT. This chain links TRBV26 with TRBJ1-4, with D perhaps TRBD1 (6 bases). Sequencing ends 1 residue short of the CDR3 end; the germline J gene provides the rest. Trimming took 2 bases from V and 7 from J, leaving 8 bases between them. This CDR3 comprises 13 residues. Germline loops: CDR1 KGHPV, CDR2 FQNQEV (reference sequence).

This clone has more than one count but fewer than ten. These gene names are mouse names. The read comes to an end 1 residue before the CDR3 does, leaving the germline J gene to fill in the end. The chain employs TRBV3 and TRBJ1-3; 10 bases agree with TRBD1. Per the germline V gene, CDR1 is SNHLY and CDR2 is FYNGKV (reference sequence). V gave up 5 bases and J gave up 2 bases; unmatched junction bases: 3. The CDR3 has 15 residues. CDR3 loop: CASSHGQGAGNTLYF. Partial CDR3 DNA: TGTGCCAGCAGCCACGGACAGGGGGCTGGAAATACGCTCTAT.

Worth noting for this clone: Genes and germline are mouse. The sequenced fragment ends 1 residue before the CDR3 boundary, so the rest is inferred from the germline J gene. The V and J genes are TRBV13-1 and TRBJ2-3; TRBD2 matches at 10 bases. The germline CDR1 and CDR2 sequences are NSHNY and SYGAGN. J gave up 0 bases and V 2 bases, and 3 bases lay outside the gene matches. The CDR3 runs to 16 residues. The DNA read from the CDR3 is TGTGCCAGCAGTGAACTGGGGGGGGCAAGTGCAGAAACGCTGTAT. Translation gives CASSELGGASAETLY. From start to end, the CDR3 is CASSELGGASAETLYF.

This clone turned up a few times. Germline and genes: mouse. The observed sequence ends 1 residue before the CDR3 terminus, with the missing tail filled in from the germline J gene. The gene calls are TRBV13-1 and TRBJ2-7; 7 bases agree with TRBD2. This CDR3 has 13 amino acids. Germline assignment: CDR1 NSHNY and CDR2 SYGAGN. J was trimmed by 4 bases and V by 2 bases; bases with no gene match: 3. The CDR3 bases that were read are TGTGCCAGCAGTGACCGGGGGGGATATGAACAGTAC. Its protein is CASSDRGGYEQY. The CDR3 in full is CASSDRGGYEQYF.

There are a few counts of this clone. The gene names given are mouse names. The read gets to within 1 residue of the CDR3 end, and the germline J gene fills in the rest. The chain couples TRBV26 to TRBJ2-7; TRBD1 matches 10 bases. Germline trimming cut 0 bases from V and 7 bases from J; bases unmatched to any gene: 3. Germline V lookup: CDR1 KGHPV, CDR2 FQNQEV (reference sequence). The CDR3 is 14 amino acids. CDR3 DNA, as far as it was read: TGTGCCAGCAGTCTGTCGGGGACAGGGGACGAACAGTAC. Protein sequence: CASSLSGTGDEQY. The entire CDR3 protein is CASSLSGTGDEQYF. Full variable domain (missing parts from reference TRBV26 and TRBJ2-7): NSKVIQTPRYLVKGQGQKAKMRCIPEKGHPVVFWYQQNKNNEFKFLINFQNQEVLQQIDMTEKRFSAECPSNSPCSLEIQSSEAGDSALYLCASSLSGTGDEQYFGPGTRLTVL.

Details on this clone: The listed genes are named as in mouse. From the germline J gene comes the end of the CDR3, since the read stops 1 residue before it. This rearrangement joins TRBV5 to TRBJ2-5; D might be TRBD1 (6 bases). With 0 bases removed from V and 5 bases from J, the gap between germline ends came to 12 bases. The CDR3 sequence is 15 residues long. The germline V gene has CDR1 LGHNA and CDR2 YNLKQL (reference sequence). CDR3 bases read: TGTGCCAGCAGCCAAGATCTGGGCAGGGGAGACACCCAGTAC. Encoded protein: CASSQDLGRGDTQY. The full CDR3 sequence reads CASSQDLGRGDTQYF.

Concerning this clone itself: These gene names are mouse names. The CDR3 bases that were read are TGTGCAAGCAGCTTAGAGGCCAACGAAAGATTATTT. Protein product: CASSLEANERLF. In full, the CDR3 reads CASSLEANERLFF. This chain uses TRBV16 with TRBJ1-4; D gene unclear. The read finishes 1 residue shy of the CDR3 end, and the germline J gene is used to complete it. From germline, CDR1 is SGHSA and CDR2 FRNQAP. CDR3 size: 13 residues. Trimming shortened V by 0 bases and J by 3 bases, and 2 bases separated the two germline ends.

Details on this clone: These gene names are mouse names. The read ends 1 residue early relative to the CDR3; the germline J gene fills the gap. J is TRBJ1-3 and V is TRBV26; TRBD1 might be the D (6 bases). The CDR3 extends over 16 amino acids. V lost 3 bases to trimming and J lost 0 bases, with 12 bases between them. The germline V gene has CDR1 KGHPV and CDR2 FQNQEV (reference sequence). The sequenced part of the CDR3 DNA is TGTGCCAGCAGTCTCCGGGACATCTTTTCTGGAAATACGCTCTAT. It codes for CASSLRDIFSGNTLY. The CDR3 reads in full as CASSLRDIFSGNTLYF.